The clone carrying this T cell receptor (beta chain) has only a few counts. Documented time point: patch test 2, 6 weeks after DPC sensitization. Stated treatment: therapeutic diphenylcyclopropenone sensitization with weekly scalp DPC. This sample stems from a study of human T cells and chemical hapten exposure. On the study more broadly: 2% DPC applied to a 2 cm by 2 cm arm area sensitized donors. Patients had diphenylcyclopropenone applied to the scalp weekly throughout the approximately 25-week study.

Individual cDNA molecules each carried unique molecular identifiers attached by the library. TCRdb passed the RACE reads through MiXCR, listing each CDR3 protein once. The sample carries about 350,000 distinct CDR3 sequences, nearly 6.5% recorded once. Deletions cut 2 bases from V and 2 bases from J, with 5 bases between. CDR3 length: 12 residues. Per the germline V gene, CDR1 is DFQATT and CDR2 is SNEGSKA (reference sequence). The chain employs TRBV20-1 and TRBJ2-3, with no clear D. The sequence was obtained from a woman under 30 with alopecia areata. Some clones in this sample may be carry-over from other donors' samples. This material consisted of whole blood, taken in connection with sensitization to the hapten diphenylcyclopropenone (DPC). This chain's CDR3 is CSARTITDTQYF. CDR3 nucleotides: TGCAGTGCTAGAACCATCACAGATACGCAGTATTTT.